Sequencing of this TCR beta chain was carried out in a study of blood T cell repertoires in COVID-19. The junction had 8 bases not matched to a gene; V was cut back by 3 bases and J by 2 bases. Germline V lookup: CDR1 GTSNPN, CDR2 SVGIG (reference sequence). This CDR3 has 15 amino acids. Profiled with immunoSEQ multiplex PCR; TCRdb holds only in-frame clones, not every one. The table has about 60,000 clones, approximately 85% seen once. This clone was recorded once. The TCR comes from a human donor in a cohort sampled during active COVID-19. The rearrangement uses TRBV30 and TRBJ1-2, with TRBD1 matching over 8 bases. The sample consisted of peripheral blood. Here the CDR3 reads CAWRGTGTGNYGYTF. CDR3 nucleotide sequence: TGTGCCTGGAGGGGGACCGGGACAGGCAACTATGGCTACACCTTC.